This TCR beta chain was identified in a study of blood T cell repertoires in COVID-19. Overall study: Spain, Italy and the United States supplied samples that represented acute and convalescent COVID-19. PBMCs, B-cell-depleted T cells, or T cells provided the cDNA or gDNA that made up the material.

Original processing methods: Estimation of nucleated cell counts was performed using reference gene primer amplification. The repertoire was sequenced with immunoSEQ multiplex PCR; TCRdb's copy has only in-frame clones and lacks some. V, J and clone size derive from that table, while D and trimming were established from the DNA sequence. Of approximately 300,000 clones in the sample, roughly nine tenths are singletons; the top ten hold around 2.2%. Unmatched junction bases numbered 6, after V lost 6 bases and J lost 5 bases. The length of the CDR3 is 13 residues. Germline assignment: CDR1 SNHLY and CDR2 FYNNEI.

This sequence joins TRBV2 and TRBJ2-5; 7 nucleotides match TRBD1. The TCR originated in a woman in her 50s who had recovered from COVID-19. Sequenced sample: peripheral blood. The CDR3 here is CASSRDRMETQYF. The CDR3 coding sequence is TGTGCCAGCAGCCGGGACAGAATGGAGACCCAGTACTTC.